Sequencing of this T cell receptor beta chain was carried out in a study of T-cell memory formation after mild COVID-19. Notes on the study in general: Some clones that responded turned up in pre-infection memory, which suggests that cross-reactive memory joined in. Clones that got smaller from day 15 to 85 had even CD4/CD8, while clones growing later tipped toward CD4+.

Germline V gene sequence: CDR1 KGHDR, CDR2 SFDVKD. The CDR3 runs 15 residues. The J segment lost 5 bases and the V segment lost 6 bases, leaving 8 bases of the junction unmatched. 5'RACE primed at constant segments yielded TCR alpha and TCR beta cDNA libraries bearing sample barcodes and UMIs. TCRdb analysed the 5' RACE reads with MiXCR anew, one entry per CDR3 protein. This table has under 400,000 distinct CDR3 sequences, around 28% appearing once. About this clonotype itself: Its antigen is not known.

The sequence was obtained from an adult woman who had mild COVID-19 (a few samples of this study predate the infection). Cell type and time point are not known. The chain recombines TRBV24-1 with TRBJ2-5; 10 nucleotides agree with TRBD2. The sequenced sample consisted of PBMCs or a T cell subset sorted from them (not recorded which). This chain's CDR3 is CATSLSSGSFETQYF. CDR3 nucleotides: TGTGCCACCAGTCTATCTAGCGGGAGCTTTGAGACCCAGTACTTC.